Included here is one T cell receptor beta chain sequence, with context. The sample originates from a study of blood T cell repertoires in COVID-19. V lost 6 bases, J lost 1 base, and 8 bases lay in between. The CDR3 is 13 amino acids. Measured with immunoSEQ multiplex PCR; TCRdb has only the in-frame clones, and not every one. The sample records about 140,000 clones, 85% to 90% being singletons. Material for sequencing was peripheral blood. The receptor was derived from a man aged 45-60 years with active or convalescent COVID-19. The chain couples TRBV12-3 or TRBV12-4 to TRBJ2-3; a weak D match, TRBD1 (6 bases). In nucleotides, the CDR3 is TGTGCCAGCAGACCAGGGGGCACAGATACGCAGTATTTT. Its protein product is CASRPGGTDTQYF.